This T cell receptor beta chain originates from a study of PD-L1 blockade in urothelial cancer (dated by TCRdb to about 2017). With respect to the entire study: Therapy was started at some point between 2013 and 2015 for all patients, and atezolizumab 1,200 mg was administered intravenously every 3 weeks. About 90% of the 29 patients were males with bladder-origin urothelial cancer, and about 60% of the roughly 30 reported a prior smoking history. An ECOG performance status of 0 or 1 was recorded for the patients, and 0 to 3 prior chemotherapy regimens had been received by the patients. Blood samples were analyzed 3 weeks after the start of treatment (second dose) and 6 weeks after the start of treatment. Blood samples yielded a median of roughly 140,000 T cells and some 80,000 unique TCRs, with median clonality approximately 0.08. Somatic, immune and clinical correlates of response to PD-L1 blockade with atezolizumab in urothelial cancer were the focus of an exploratory multi-omic analysis. Pretreatment tumor samples and matched peripheral blood, collected serially before and after atezolizumab treatment, underwent TCR sequencing. Durable clinical benefit was defined as progression-free survival longer than 6 months, and TCR features were also tested against progression-free and overall survival. In the same patients who had TCR sequencing, pretreatment tumors also underwent whole exome sequencing and RNA sequencing. Durable clinical benefit was achieved by nine patients but not by the remaining 20. Around 30 patients had pretreatment blood TCR-seq, around 25 had at least one posttreatment blood collection, and around 25 had tumor TCR-seq. Summary of the overall study and its limitations: Because the sample size was small (n of about 30) and many of the analyses were exploratory, the results are meant to be hypothesis-generating. Greater expansion of tumor-associated TCR clones in peripheral blood 3 weeks after the start of treatment was observed in patients with durable benefit (n ≈ 22, p = 0.022). A pretreatment peripheral blood TCR clonality below the median was linked to improved progression-free and overall survival.

Reading the label with the study, this specimen's time point is: peripheral blood 6 weeks after treatment start. The cohort included about 27 patients with locally advanced or metastatic urothelial carcinoma who were treated at Memorial Sloan Kettering on a trial protocol. Peripheral blood mononuclear cells were collected pretreatment and during treatment, at between 1 and 8 total time points per patient. The Qiagen DNeasy Blood extraction kit was used to purify genomic DNA from total PBMCs and tumor samples. Collected pretreatment and during treatment, PBMCs were isolated and stored as previously described. Taken from the germline V gene, the CDR1 and CDR2 loops are SGHRS and YFSETQ. Germline trimming: 4 bases from V, 2 bases from J; junction bases outside gene matches: 3. The CDR3 covers 14 residues, taking in both the cysteine and the phenylalanine. Only the CDR3 portion is preserved as DNA: 42 bases, with reading frame beginning at the first base.

Synthetic TCR analog templates were spiked into each PCR to estimate absolute template abundance from read counts. The immunoSEQ assay used bias-controlled V and J gene primers to amplify TCRbeta CDR3 regions from genomic DNA. Sequencing of rearranged TCRbeta segments was performed at approximately 20X coverage. On the study's bioinformatics: Sequencing errors were corrected by clustering, and CDR3s were annotated against IMGT so that V, D and J genes could be assigned. Out-of-frame and stop-codon sequences were excluded, and only productive TCRbeta rearrangements were used in downstream analyses. Clonality was calculated as one minus the Shannon entropy normalized by the log of the number of unique productive sequences. Clones differing between time points or between blood and tumor were identified using Fisher's exact test with Benjamini-Hochberg correction, with an adjusted p below 0.01 applied as the threshold. Sourced from immuneACCESS, this table was stored by TCRdb with only in-frame sequences that have V and J called. A share of the clones is absent; for the studies checked, an unresolved V gene accounts for under half, and the remainder has no known explanation. The V and J calls and the clone size are those of that table, but D and trimming were determined from the DNA. The sample records roughly 46,000 clones, roughly 88% of which are singletons. The leading ten clones occupy approximately 2% of the sample.

A word on this clone: It lacks a known antigen. Base qualities are missing; no much larger clone stands one base away.

The V gene is TRBV5-1 and the J gene is TRBJ1-3; TRBD1 lines up with 7 middle nucleotides. This TCR derives from a man over 45 with urothelial cancer. The sample consisted of PBMCs, taken around atezolizumab (anti-PD-L1) treatment. The nucleotide sequence reads TGCGCCAGCAGCCCGACAGGGACTGGAAACACCATATATTTT. This translates into CASSPTGTGNTIYF.